This T cell receptor beta chain was obtained from a study of blood T cell repertoires in COVID-19 (dated by TCRdb to the early 2020s). Broadly, across the study: Collaborator samples came from the United States, Italy and Spain and covered acute and convalescent phases of COVID-19. The prospective study material was composed of cDNA or gDNA derived from T cells, B-cell-depleted T cells, or PBMCs. Subjects who had been exposed to COVID-19, were actively infected with it, or had recovered from it provided the deeply sampled blood TCRbeta repertoires that made up the dataset. The repertoires were released in a freely available public database meant as a resource for research on the immune response to SARS-CoV-2. The samples were drawn from two sources: the first 160 participants of the ongoing ImmuneRACE study, and 1,000 to 1,500 subjects contributed by 6 global collaborators. Nearly every sample came with metadata listing a de-identified subject ID, COVID-19 status, age in years and sex. HLA class I and class II types, where available, came from metadata supplied by the sample provider rather than from assay-based typing.

Whole blood was collected in K2EDTA tubes by collaborating institutions according to the institutions' own protocols. For TCRbeta analysis, collaborators shipped samples as frozen whole blood, isolated PBMCs, or DNA extracted from either of those sample types. The immunoSEQ Assay, a bias-controlled multiplex PCR, was used to amplify TCRbeta CDR3 regions from genomic DNA. On the study's bioinformatics: Within the assay, amplification of reference gene primers was used to estimate how many nucleated cells each sample contained. To quantify the absolute abundance of each unique TCRbeta CDR3 rearrangement, sequence reads were collapsed and filtered. For each sample, productive Simpson clonality was calculated as the square root of Simpson's diversity index over productive rearrangements. TCRdb took over this immuneACCESS table, retaining in-frame rearrangements with V and J assigned. Such tables are incomplete; in checked studies, under half of the missing clones stem from an unresolved V gene, and the remainder is unexplained. The V and J calls and the clone size are those of that table, but D and trimming were determined from the DNA. The sample profile shows around 56,000 clones; around 70% of them were found once. The ten biggest clones cover less than 20% of the sample.

With regard to this clone: No cognate antigen has been identified for it. There are no base qualities to consult, and no much larger clone falls within one base.

Overall study outcomes, separate from this receptor: Clinical and demographic metadata were provided uncurated, with the amount varying by source and participant.

Material for sequencing was peripheral blood. The source is a woman in her forties or fifties with active or convalescent COVID-19.

The CDR3 loop reads CASSYGHTGAGTEAFF. The DNA sequence reads TGTGCCAGCAGTTACGGGCATACAGGGGCCGGCACTGAAGCTTTCTTT. The receptor chain draws on TRBV6-5 and TRBJ1-1; TRBD1 matches 7 bases in the middle. The germline V gene yields MNHEY for CDR1 and SVGAGI for CDR2. Trimmed from V: 2 bases; trimmed from J: 4 bases; junction bases lacking a gene match: 10. From cysteine to phenylalanine, the CDR3 is 16 amino acids long. Only the CDR3 portion is preserved as DNA: 48 bases, with reading frame beginning at the first base.